Listed below are T cell receptor beta chains from one sample, sequenced in a study of T-cell reconstitution after alpha-beta-depleted transplantation in children. MiXCR was run by TCRdb on the PCR reads, yielding one entry per CDR3 protein. Altogether hundreds of thousands of distinct CDR3 sequences are present, approximately 15% being singletons, with the ten largest covering under 1.2%. The material sequenced was PBMCs from the stem cell graft donor, taken from the stem cell graft. Receptor source: a human donor who donated a stem cell graft to a child with acute myeloid leukemia. The CDR3 runs from the conserved cysteine through the conserved F or W. Each record gives: D gene, clone size, V gene, J gene, CDR3 length, CDR3 DNA, CDR3 protein. The D gene is left open where the match is weak. Clone size is not always given. Where it is, it says once, few, many or a class for expanded clones.

d_gene: TRBD2; abundance: NA; v_gene: TRBV20-1; j_gene: TRBJ2-5; len: 13; CDR3nt: TGCAGTGCTGGGGGGGGGTTCCAAGAGACCCAGTACTTC; CDR3aa: CSAGGGFQETQYF
d_gene: TRBD2; abundance: NA; v_gene: TRBV7-2; j_gene: TRBJ2-2; len: 16; CDR3nt: TGTGCCAGCAGCCCTAGCTGGGGGGGAGGCACCGGGGAGCTGTTTTTT; CDR3aa: CASSPSWGGGTGELFF
d_gene: NA; abundance: NA; v_gene: TRBV12-3/TRBV12-4; j_gene: TRBJ1-1; len: 13; CDR3nt: TGTGCCAGGACCTCGATCACGAACACTGAAGCTTTCTTT; CDR3aa: CARTSITNTEAFF
d_gene: NA; abundance: NA; v_gene: TRBV7-2; j_gene: TRBJ1-3; len: 17; CDR3nt: TGTGCCAGCAGCTTAGCAGGACACCCGAGCTCTGGAAACACCATATATTTT; CDR3aa: CASSLAGHPSSGNTIYF
d_gene: TRBD2; abundance: NA; v_gene: TRBV7-2; j_gene: TRBJ2-5; len: 14; CDR3nt: TGTGCCAGCACCCCAGCGGGGGCACAAGAGACCCAGTACTTC; CDR3aa: CASTPAGAQETQYF
d_gene: TRBD1; abundance: NA; v_gene: TRBV4-3; j_gene: TRBJ2-7; len: 14; CDR3nt: TGCGCCAGCAGCCAGGCGACAGGGGTCGGGGAGCAGTACTTC; CDR3aa: CASSQATGVGEQYF
d_gene: NA; abundance: NA; v_gene: TRBV10-3; j_gene: TRBJ2-7; len: 15; CDR3nt: TGTGCCATCAGTGAGTTTGAAGGGGGGCTCTACGAGCAGTACTTC; CDR3aa: CAISEFEGGLYEQYF
d_gene: NA; abundance: once; v_gene: TRBV6-2/TRBV6-3; j_gene: TRBJ2-3; len: 14; CDR3nt: TGTGCCAGCAATCACGGGACAAGCGAATTATGGCAGTATTTT; CDR3aa: CASNHGTSELWQYF
d_gene: NA; abundance: NA; v_gene: TRBV7-9; j_gene: TRBJ1-2; len: 16; CDR3nt: TGTGCCAGCAGCTCTCATCGGACAAGTTCTACTCCGGGCTACACCTTC; CDR3aa: CASSSHRTSSTPGYTF
d_gene: NA; abundance: many; v_gene: TRBV7-9; j_gene: TRBJ1-2; len: 15; CDR3nt: TGTGCCAGCAGCTTAGGCGGGGGGGGCGACTATGGCTACACCTTC; CDR3aa: CASSLGGGGDYGYTF
d_gene: NA; abundance: few; v_gene: TRBV20-1; j_gene: TRBJ1-5; len: 15; CDR3nt: TGCAGTGCTAGGAGGGGCGGGGGGCTAGAGCAGCCCCAGCATTTT; CDR3aa: CSARRGGGLEQPQHF
d_gene: TRBD2; abundance: once; v_gene: TRBV6-2/TRBV6-3; j_gene: TRBJ2-3; len: 20; CDR3nt: TGTGCCAGCAGTCCGCCTTGGCGGGGGTTCGAAGTGATGGGCACAGATACGCAGTATTTT; CDR3aa: CASSPPWRGFEVMGTDTQYF
d_gene: NA; abundance: many; v_gene: TRBV20-1; j_gene: TRBJ2-3; len: 13; CDR3nt: TGCAGTGCTAGAGCGGTTAGCACAGATACGCAGTATTTT; CDR3aa: CSARAVSTDTQYF
d_gene: TRBD2; abundance: few; v_gene: TRBV4-2; j_gene: TRBJ2-3; len: 17; CDR3nt: TGTGCCAGCAGCCAAGATCCCCAGGCGGGGGGTTCAGATACGCAGTATTTT; CDR3aa: CASSQDPQAGGSDTQYF
d_gene: TRBD1; abundance: NA; v_gene: TRBV10-3; j_gene: TRBJ2-1; len: 14; CDR3nt: TGTGCCCCAGGAGGGCAGGGGGCCAACAATGAGCAGTTCTTC; CDR3aa: CAPGGQGANNEQFF
d_gene: TRBD1; abundance: NA; v_gene: TRBV27; j_gene: TRBJ1-5; len: 15; CDR3nt: TGTGCCAGCAGTGTCCAGGGGGATAGCAATCAGCCCCAGCATTTT; CDR3aa: CASSVQGDSNQPQHF
d_gene: NA; abundance: many; v_gene: TRBV29-1; j_gene: TRBJ2-5; len: 14; CDR3nt: TGCAGCGCTGGCCGGAGCACGGTGCAAGAGACCCAGTACTTC; CDR3aa: CSAGRSTVQETQYF
d_gene: NA; abundance: NA; v_gene: TRBV7-6; j_gene: TRBJ2-1; len: 16; CDR3nt: TGTGCCAGCAGCTTAGCGCAATGGAGGGGAAACAATGAGCAGTTCTTC; CDR3aa: CASSLAQWRGNNEQFF
d_gene: TRBD1; abundance: few; v_gene: TRBV12-3/TRBV12-4; j_gene: TRBJ1-5; len: 14; CDR3nt: TGTGCCAGCAGCAGGACAGGGGTTCACCAGCCCCAGCATTTT; CDR3aa: CASSRTGVHQPQHF
d_gene: NA; abundance: many; v_gene: TRBV7-3; j_gene: TRBJ2-7; len: 15; CDR3nt: TGTGCCAGCAGCCCCGACAGCTCCCTACTTTACGAGCAGTACTTC; CDR3aa: CASSPDSSLLYEQYF
d_gene: TRBD1; abundance: few; v_gene: TRBV15; j_gene: TRBJ2-7; len: 14; CDR3nt: TGTGCCACCAATTTGGACAGGGGGGACTACGAGCAGTACTTC; CDR3aa: CATNLDRGDYEQYF
d_gene: TRBD1; abundance: many; v_gene: TRBV20-1; j_gene: TRBJ2-1; len: 16; CDR3nt: TGCAGTGCTAGAGGCGTCAGGGGGCGCCTCTCCAATGAGCAGTTCTTC; CDR3aa: CSARGVRGRLSNEQFF
d_gene: TRBD2; abundance: NA; v_gene: TRBV20-1; j_gene: TRBJ2-7; len: 14; CDR3nt: TGCAGTGCTAGCCTAGCGGGGGAGACCTACGAGCAGTACTTC; CDR3aa: CSASLAGETYEQYF
d_gene: NA; abundance: many; v_gene: TRBV29-1; j_gene: TRBJ2-3; len: 10; CDR3nt: TGCAGCGTTGCGGATGGCGCGCAGTATTTT; CDR3aa: CSVADGAQYF
d_gene: TRBD1; abundance: many; v_gene: TRBV20-1; j_gene: TRBJ1-5; len: 14; CDR3nt: TGCAGTGCTAGAGGAGCCACAGGGGATCAGCCCCAGCATTTT; CDR3aa: CSARGATGDQPQHF
d_gene: NA; abundance: many; v_gene: TRBV7-9; j_gene: TRBJ2-1; len: 15; CDR3nt: TGTGCCAGCAGTGACCGGGAGAGGTCCTACAATGAGCAGTTCTTC; CDR3aa: CASSDRERSYNEQFF
d_gene: NA; abundance: NA; v_gene: TRBV4-3; j_gene: TRBJ2-7; len: 15; CDR3nt: TGCGCCAGCAGCCAAGGCCACCTAGTGGGGTACGAGCAGTACTTC; CDR3aa: CASSQGHLVGYEQYF
d_gene: NA; abundance: many; v_gene: TRBV20-1; j_gene: TRBJ2-7; len: 15; CDR3nt: TGCAGTGCCACAGACAGAAGGGTCAGCTCCTACGAGCAGTACTTC; CDR3aa: CSATDRRVSSYEQYF
d_gene: NA; abundance: many; v_gene: TRBV20-1; j_gene: TRBJ1-6; len: 13; CDR3nt: TGCAGTGCAAAGACACACGACGGTTCACCCCTCCACTTT; CDR3aa: CSAKTHDGSPLHF
d_gene: NA; abundance: many; v_gene: TRBV5-1; j_gene: TRBJ2-5; len: 15; CDR3nt: TGCGCCAGCAGCGACCCAGGGCAGGACCAAGAGACCCAGTACTTC; CDR3aa: CASSDPGQDQETQYF
d_gene: NA; abundance: many; v_gene: TRBV20-1; j_gene: TRBJ1-2; len: 15; CDR3nt: TGCAGTGCTATCCACCTTAGGGCCTCTAACTATGGCTACACCTTC; CDR3aa: CSAIHLRASNYGYTF
d_gene: TRBD2; abundance: many; v_gene: TRBV28; j_gene: TRBJ2-3; len: 15; CDR3nt: TGTGCCAGCAGTTTAGACAGTCGGGGGGCAGATACGCAGTATTTT; CDR3aa: CASSLDSRGADTQYF
d_gene: NA; abundance: NA; v_gene: TRBV20-1; j_gene: TRBJ1-5; len: 13; CDR3nt: TGCAGTGCTATCATCTTTAGCAATCAGCCCCAGCATTTT; CDR3aa: CSAIIFSNQPQHF
d_gene: NA; abundance: few; v_gene: TRBV20-1; j_gene: TRBJ2-5; len: 12; CDR3nt: TGCAGTGCTAGTACCACCGGAGAGACCCAGTACTTC; CDR3aa: CSASTTGETQYF
d_gene: NA; abundance: many; v_gene: TRBV5-1; j_gene: TRBJ1-1; len: 16; CDR3nt: TGCGCCAGCAGCTTGGGACGTAGGGAGCAGAACACTGAAGCTTTCTTT; CDR3aa: CASSLGRREQNTEAFF
d_gene: NA; abundance: few; v_gene: TRBV7-8; j_gene: TRBJ2-7; len: 11; CDR3nt: TGTGCCAGCAGCCACCGGGGCGAGCAGTACTTC; CDR3aa: CASSHRGEQYF
d_gene: NA; abundance: NA; v_gene: TRBV29-1; j_gene: TRBJ1-2; len: 11; CDR3nt: TGCAGCGTTGGATGGGGTGATGGCTACACCTTC; CDR3aa: CSVGWGDGYTF
d_gene: NA; abundance: many; v_gene: TRBV5-1; j_gene: TRBJ1-1; len: 14; CDR3nt: TGCGCCAGCAGCTTTATTGAGAGGAACACTGAAGCTTTCTTT; CDR3aa: CASSFIERNTEAFF
d_gene: TRBD1; abundance: few; v_gene: TRBV6-5; j_gene: TRBJ2-1; len: 18; CDR3nt: TGTGCCAGCAGTTACTCGCGGGGAAGGACAGGGGGCATCATTGAGCAGTTCTTC; CDR3aa: CASSYSRGRTGGIIEQFF
d_gene: TRBD1; abundance: few; v_gene: TRBV4-2; j_gene: TRBJ2-2; len: 15; CDR3nt: TGTGCCAGCAGCGACGACAACAGGGGCGTCGGGGAGCTGTTTTTT; CDR3aa: CASSDDNRGVGELFF
d_gene: NA; abundance: few; v_gene: TRBV24-1; j_gene: TRBJ1-5; len: 13; CDR3nt: TGTGCCACCAGTGATGCGGACACCCAGCCCCAGCATTTT; CDR3aa: CATSDADTQPQHF
d_gene: NA; abundance: NA; v_gene: TRBV18; j_gene: TRBJ2-7; len: 14; CDR3nt: TGTGCCAGCTCCAATGCTTGGGAAACTTACGAGCAGTACTTC; CDR3aa: CASSNAWETYEQYF
d_gene: NA; abundance: few; v_gene: TRBV7-9; j_gene: TRBJ2-2; len: 14; CDR3nt: TGTGCCAGCAGCTTCCGAAGGAACACCGGGGAGCTGTTTTTT; CDR3aa: CASSFRRNTGELFF
d_gene: TRBD1; abundance: few; v_gene: TRBV12-3/TRBV12-4; j_gene: TRBJ1-5; len: 15; CDR3nt: TGTGCCAGCAGTGCCGGGGCAGGGGGCATCCAGCCCCAGCATTTT; CDR3aa: CASSAGAGGIQPQHF
d_gene: TRBD1; abundance: many; v_gene: TRBV9; j_gene: TRBJ2-2; len: 16; CDR3nt: TGTGCCAGCAGCGTCACCGGGACAGGGAGTTCCGGGGAGCTGTTTTTT; CDR3aa: CASSVTGTGSSGELFF
d_gene: NA; abundance: few; v_gene: TRBV24-1; j_gene: TRBJ1-1; len: 13; CDR3nt: TGTGCCACCCGCGGAGTATCAGGCACTGAAGCTTTCTTT; CDR3aa: CATRGVSGTEAFF
d_gene: TRBD1; abundance: NA; v_gene: TRBV24-1; j_gene: TRBJ1-2; len: 16; CDR3nt: TGTGCCACCAGCGATGGCAGCGGGACAGGGGTCTATGGCTACACCTTC; CDR3aa: CATSDGSGTGVYGYTF
d_gene: NA; abundance: many; v_gene: TRBV24-1; j_gene: TRBJ2-6; len: 13; CDR3nt: TGTGCCACCAGTGATTCTGGGGCCAACGTCCTGACTTTC; CDR3aa: CATSDSGANVLTF
d_gene: TRBD1; abundance: NA; v_gene: TRBV12-3/TRBV12-4; j_gene: TRBJ1-1; len: 15; CDR3nt: TGTGCCAGCAGTTTGGGACAGTCAGCGAACACTGAAGCTTTCTTT; CDR3aa: CASSLGQSANTEAFF
d_gene: TRBD2; abundance: few; v_gene: TRBV3-1; j_gene: TRBJ2-1; len: 15; CDR3nt: TGTGCCAGCAGCCAAGTTGGGGGGGGTATGGATGAGCAGTTCTTC; CDR3aa: CASSQVGGGMDEQFF
d_gene: NA; abundance: many; v_gene: TRBV7-2; j_gene: TRBJ1-5; len: 14; CDR3nt: TGTGCCAGCACCGAATGGGAGGGCAATCAGCCCCAGCATTTT; CDR3aa: CASTEWEGNQPQHF
d_gene: NA; abundance: few; v_gene: TRBV5-1; j_gene: TRBJ2-1; len: 14; CDR3nt: TGCGCCAGCAGTCAGACAGGACCCTACAATGAGCAGTTCTTC; CDR3aa: CASSQTGPYNEQFF
d_gene: TRBD2; abundance: NA; v_gene: TRBV12-3/TRBV12-4; j_gene: TRBJ2-3; len: 15; CDR3nt: TGTGCCAGCAGAAGACTAGCGGGGGGGCTTGATACGCAGTATTTT; CDR3aa: CASRRLAGGLDTQYF
d_gene: NA; abundance: few; v_gene: TRBV10-3; j_gene: TRBJ1-5; len: 14; CDR3nt: TGTGCCATCAGTGAGGTGGGAGGCAGTCAGCCCCAGCATTTT; CDR3aa: CAISEVGGSQPQHF
d_gene: NA; abundance: NA; v_gene: TRBV7-2; j_gene: TRBJ2-5; len: 13; CDR3nt: TGTGCCAGCAGCCGGACAAACCAAGAGACCCAGTACTTC; CDR3aa: CASSRTNQETQYF
d_gene: TRBD1; abundance: many; v_gene: TRBV5-1; j_gene: TRBJ2-3; len: 15; CDR3nt: TGCGCCAGCAGCCTGGACAGGGGCGACACAGATACGCAGTATTTT; CDR3aa: CASSLDRGDTDTQYF
d_gene: TRBD2; abundance: NA; v_gene: TRBV5-5; j_gene: TRBJ2-2; len: 16; CDR3nt: TGTGCCAGCAGCTCGGTCGGGGGGGCGAACACCGGGGAGCTGTTTTTT; CDR3aa: CASSSVGGANTGELFF
d_gene: NA; abundance: many; v_gene: TRBV18; j_gene: TRBJ1-5; len: 14; CDR3nt: TGTGCCAGCTCACCACCGGGTATCGATCAGCCCCAGCATTTT; CDR3aa: CASSPPGIDQPQHF
d_gene: NA; abundance: NA; v_gene: TRBV3-1; j_gene: TRBJ2-1; len: 12; CDR3nt: TGTGCCAGCAGCCCGAGCCCCAATGAGCAGTTCTTC; CDR3aa: CASSPSPNEQFF